Presented here are 5 T cell receptor beta chains from one specimen sequenced in a study of blood T cell repertoires in COVID-19. TCRdb keeps only in-frame clones here, not all; method: immunoSEQ multiplex PCR. The repertoire holds some 300,000 clones, with around 88% as singletons. The sequenced material came from peripheral blood. These receptors all come from a woman between 25 and 40 years old who had recovered from COVID-19.

The CDR3 DNA is TGTGCCAGCAGTGAATCGGGGGGACACACCATATATTTT. It yields the protein CASSESGGHTIYF. The V and J genes are TRBV2 and TRBJ1-3; TRBD1 might be the D (5 bases). CDR3 length: 13 amino acids. Germline V CDR1 and CDR2: SNHLY, FYNNEI. V gave up 2 bases and J gave up 8 bases, with 10 bases separating them. The full variable domain, with the rest looked up from reference TRBV2 and TRBJ1-3, is EPEVTQTPSHQVTQMGQEVILRCVPISNHLYFYWYRQILGQKVEFLVSFYNNEISEKSEIFDDQFSVERPDGSNFTLKIRSTKLEDSAMYFCASSESGGHTIYFGEGSWLTVV.

The chain recombines TRBV6-5 with TRBJ2-3; 9 nucleotides align to TRBD1. Germline assignment: CDR1 MNHEY and CDR2 SVGAGI. J lost 4 bases, V lost 6 bases, and 5 bases had no gene match. This CDR3 region has 14 residues. CDR3 protein: CASRVDRGPDTQYF. As DNA, the CDR3 is TGTGCCAGCAGAGTGGACAGGGGCCCAGATACGCAGTATTTT.

The rearrangement joins TRBV7-3 to TRBJ2-7, with TRBD2 identical over 8 bases. The V segment lost 5 bases and the J segment 3 bases; nucleotides outside the gene matches: 9. Germline assignment: CDR1 SGHTA and CDR2 FQGTGA. This CDR3 has 15 residues. CDR3 nucleotide sequence: TGTGCCAGCAGCCCCGATACGCGGGGGGACTACGAGCAGTACTTC. Translation: CASSPDTRGDYEQYF.

The CDR3 region is CASSLDSIKETQYF. The DNA for the CDR3 is TGTGCCAGCAGCTTGGACAGTATTAAGGAGACCCAGTACTTC. This chain links TRBV5-4 with TRBJ2-5; D call uncertain. Germline V gene lookup returns CDR1 SGHNT and CDR2 YYREEE (reference sequence). The CDR3 is made up of 14 amino acids. V was pared by 0 bases and J by 5 bases, with 11 bases between. Full variable domain (remainder filled in from reference TRBV5-4 and TRBJ2-5): ETGVTQSPTHLIKTRGQQVTLRCSSQSGHNTVSWYQQALGQGPQFIFQYYREEENGRGNFPPRFSGLQFPNYSSELNVNALELDDSALYLCASSLDSIKETQYFGPGTRLLVL.

The V call is TRBV5-4, the J call TRBJ1-5; maybe TRBD1 (5 bases). CDR3 length equals 15 residues. Trimming stripped 2 bases from V and 4 bases from J, with 13 bases between. Germline loops: CDR1 SGHNT, CDR2 YYREEE (reference sequence). The CDR3 sequence is CASSFGPGGNQPQHF. The CDR3 nucleotides are TGTGCCAGCAGCTTCGGTCCTGGGGGGAATCAGCCCCAGCATTTT.